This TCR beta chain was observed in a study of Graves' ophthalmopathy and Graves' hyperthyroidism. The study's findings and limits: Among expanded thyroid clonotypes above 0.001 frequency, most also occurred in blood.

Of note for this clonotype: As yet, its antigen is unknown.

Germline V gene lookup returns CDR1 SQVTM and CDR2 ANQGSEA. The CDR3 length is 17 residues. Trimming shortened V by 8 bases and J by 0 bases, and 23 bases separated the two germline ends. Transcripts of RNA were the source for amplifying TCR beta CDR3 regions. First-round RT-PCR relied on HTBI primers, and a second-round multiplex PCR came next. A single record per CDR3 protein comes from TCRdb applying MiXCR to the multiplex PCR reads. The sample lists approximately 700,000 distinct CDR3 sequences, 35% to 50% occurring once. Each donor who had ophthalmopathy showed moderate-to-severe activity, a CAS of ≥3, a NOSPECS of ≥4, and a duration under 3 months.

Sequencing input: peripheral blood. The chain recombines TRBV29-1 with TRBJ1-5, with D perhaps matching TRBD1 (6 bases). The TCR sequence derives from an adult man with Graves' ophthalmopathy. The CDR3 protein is CSIANWTDIYSNQPQHF. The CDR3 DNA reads TGCAGCATTGCAAACTGGACAGACATTTATAGCAATCAGCCCCAGCATTTT.